This TCR beta chain was identified during a study of cytomegalovirus exposure and HLA in healthy donors. Study-wide results and caveats: Common viral pathogens seemed, in a later analysis, to connect with several of the most significant clusters. Rare TCR sequences predominated, though certain public TCRs were found in many donors. No immune exposure information besides CMV serostatus was available. Analyses of presence and absence presupposed an approximately uniform sequencing depth across donors.

Primers included in the PCR were 60 Vbeta and 13 Jbeta primers. Method: immunoSEQ multiplex PCR; TCRdb's copy keeps in-frame clones and lacks some. The table includes around 85,000 clones, roughly 75% detected once. This CDR3 has 15 amino acids. The V gene's germline CDR1 is SEHNR and CDR2 FQNEAQ (reference sequence). Unmatched junction bases numbered 9, after V lost 5 bases and J lost 8 bases. On this clone itself: Its cognate antigen is unknown.

This TCR was recovered from a man aged 30-40 years in good health and CMV-seronegative. The chain carries TRBV7-9 and TRBJ2-1; 10 nucleotides agree with TRBD1. The sample consisted of PBMCs. CDR3 coding DNA: TGTGCCAGCAGCCACCGGGACAGGGGCGACGATGAGCAGTTCTTC. Residues: CASSHRDRGDDEQFF.